This TCR beta chain stems from a study of blood T cell repertoires in COVID-19. Looking at the study overall: Samples of COVID-19 (acute and convalescent) were obtained from the United States, Italy and Spain. T cells, B-cell-depleted T cells, or PBMCs provided the cDNA or gDNA that served as material.

Original processing notes: Counts of nucleated cells, estimated from reference gene primer amplification, were obtained. TCRdb's copy holds only in-frame clones and misses some; the assay was immunoSEQ multiplex PCR. V, J and clone size were drawn from that table, and D and trimming were deduced from the DNA. Among just under 150,000 clones listed, approximately 89% were seen once. This CDR3 has 17 residues. Per germline, CDR1 SGHDN and CDR2 FVKESK. The J segment lost 5 bases and the V segment lost 1 base, leaving 14 bases of the junction unmatched. What was sequenced was peripheral blood. This sequence joins TRBV14 and TRBJ2-7; 7 bases line up with TRBD1. This clonotype originated in a human donor in a cohort sampled during active COVID-19. DNA of the CDR3: TGTGCCAGCAGCCAAGCTGGGACAGCGTTGTTTAAGCACGAGCAGTACTTC. As protein: CASSQAGTALFKHEQYF. Supplemented by reference TRBV14 and TRBJ2-7, the full variable domain reads EAGVTQFPSHSVIEKGQTVTLRCDPISGHDNLYWYRRVMGKEIKFLLHFVKESKQDESGMPNNRFLAERTGGTYSTLKVQPAELEDSGVYFCASSQAGTALFKHEQYFGPGTRLTVT.